This entry concerns a single T cell receptor (beta chain). The antigen remains undetermined. Germline values: CDR1 MNHEY, CDR2 SMNVEV (reference sequence). CDR3 size: 19 residues. The V gene lost 6 bases and the J gene lost 0 bases, with 21 bases spanning the gap. Sequencing used immunoSEQ version 4 in survey mode. The data were produced by immunoSEQ multiplex PCR, yet TCRdb's version contains in-frame clones alone and is incomplete. The sample has some 30,000 clones, about 80% seen once; the top ten hold roughly 0.8%. Stimulation used 7.5 to 10 ug/mL lysate from CMV-infected fibroblasts. CD40L-negative CD69-negative CD45RO-high memory CD4+ T cells were sorted as populations depleted of antigen-responding cells. This entry is derived from a study of persistence of HIV-infected CD4 T cells. Study observations and caveats: TCR analyses could not target the rare provirus-carrying CMV-responding cells.

This clonotype originated in an adult woman with HIV who was CMV-seropositive. The starting material was CD4+ T cells sorted from PBMCs after roughly 17-hour stimulation, obtained from a patient who received antiretroviral therapy. The chain couples TRBV27 to TRBJ2-6; TRBD2 might be the D (5 bases). The CDR3 sequence: CASSTRDPQTSSGANVLTF. For the CDR3, the DNA is TGTGCCAGCAGCACCCGGGATCCACAAACGAGCTCTGGGGCCAACGTCCTGACTTTC. The full variable domain, its missing parts supplied by reference TRBV27 and TRBJ2-6, is EAQVTQNPRYLITVTGKKLTVTCSQNMNHEYMSWYRQDPGLGLRQIYYSMNVEVTDKGDVPEGYKVSRKEKRNFPLILESPSPNQTSLYFCASSTRDPQTSSGANVLTFGAGSRLTVL.